This T cell receptor (beta chain) was retrieved from a study of naive and memory T cell subsets. This clonotype was observed a handful of times. The CDR3 consists of 16 residues. With 6 bases clipped from V and 2 bases from J, the junction kept 10 bases outside the gene matches. Both TRBC1 and TRBC2 were covered by a beta constant-region primer of two equimolar oligonucleotides. An oligonucleotide with the SP2 primer and a 12-nucleotide UMI was ligated to the cDNA 3' end. TCRdb re-derived calls from the UMI-ligation and nested PCR reads in MiXCR, one entry per CDR3 protein. Counted here are 77,000 or so distinct CDR3 sequences, around 13% occurring once; the ten biggest clones make up 0.9% to 0.95%.

The sequence derives from a human donor in good health. This chain uses TRBV12-3 or TRBV12-4 with TRBJ2-1; 7 nucleotides match TRBD2. Sequenced: central memory CD4+ T cells from blood. The CDR3 nucleotides read TGTGCCAGCAGCCCCTTTGGCGGGAGTGCCTACAATGAGCAGTTCTTC. Its protein product is CASSPFGGSAYNEQFF.